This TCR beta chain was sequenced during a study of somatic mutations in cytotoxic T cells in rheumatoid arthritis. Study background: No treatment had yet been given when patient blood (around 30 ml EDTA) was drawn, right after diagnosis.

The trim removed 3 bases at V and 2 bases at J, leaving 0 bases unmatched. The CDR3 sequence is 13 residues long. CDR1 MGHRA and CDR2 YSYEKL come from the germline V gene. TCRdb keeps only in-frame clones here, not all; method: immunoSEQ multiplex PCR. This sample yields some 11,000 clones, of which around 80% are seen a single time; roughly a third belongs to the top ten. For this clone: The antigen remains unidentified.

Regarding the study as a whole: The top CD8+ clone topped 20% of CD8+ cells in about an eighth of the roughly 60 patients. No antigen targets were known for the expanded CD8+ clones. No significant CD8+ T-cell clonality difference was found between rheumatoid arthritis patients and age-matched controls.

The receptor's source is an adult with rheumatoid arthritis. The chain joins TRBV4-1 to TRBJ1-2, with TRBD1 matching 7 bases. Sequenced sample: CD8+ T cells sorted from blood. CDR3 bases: TGCGCCAGCAGCCAGGGACAGAACTATGGCTACACCTTC. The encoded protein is CASSQGQNYGYTF.